The 5 T cell receptor beta chains below come from one sample, sequenced in a study of T-cell memory formation after mild COVID-19. Via MiXCR, TCRdb re-called the 5' RACE reads, giving one row per CDR3 protein. The repertoire consists of around 500,000 distinct CDR3 sequences, with 18% occurring once and the leading ten covering roughly an eighth. The sequencing sample was made of PBMCs or a T cell subset sorted from them (not recorded which). These receptors originate from an adult woman who had mild COVID-19 (a few samples of this study predate the infection). Cell type and time point are not known.

This sequence joins TRBV12-3 or TRBV12-4 and TRBJ1-2; 7 bases are shared with TRBD1. Unmatched junction bases numbered 6, after V lost 7 bases and J lost 10 bases. The CDR3 spans 11 residues. CDR3 nucleotides: TGTGCCAGCAACCTGGGACAGCTCTACACCTTC. Translating gives CASNLGQLYTF.

This chain connects TRBV4-3 to TRBJ2-1; 12 nucleotides align to TRBD2. Unmatched junction bases numbered 10, after V lost 4 bases and J lost 6 bases. The germline CDR1 and CDR2 sequences are LGHNA and YSLEER. The CDR3 is 17 residues long. This CDR3 reads CASSRSTGTSGSNEQFF. CDR3 bases: TGCGCCAGCAGCCGCAGTACCGGGACTAGCGGGTCCAATGAGCAGTTCTTC.

This clonotype was detected a few times. In DNA, the CDR3 is TGCAGTGCTCAAAGGAGGGGTGATGAGCAGTTCTTC. This encodes CSAQRRGDEQFF. V is TRBV20-1 and J is TRBJ2-1; a possible D gene is TRBD2 (6 bases). CDR3 length: 12 residues. V lost 5 bases and J lost 8, with 13 bases in between. Germline CDR1 reads DFQATT; CDR2 reads SNEGSKA (reference sequence).

A few counts support this clonotype. The chain links TRBV12-3 or TRBV12-4 to TRBJ2-1; D possibly corresponds to TRBD2 (6 bases). The CDR3 covers 15 residues. Between the trimmed V and J ends, which lost 3 bases and 2 bases, there was a span of 11 bases. The CDR3 DNA reads TGTGCCAGCAGTTTCCCTAGCGAACCCTACAATGAGCAGTTCTTC. It translates to CASSFPSEPYNEQFF.

This clonotype was recorded a few times. The chain links TRBV12-3 or TRBV12-4 to TRBJ2-1; perhaps TRBD2 as D (5 bases). The CDR3 has 11 residues. V was pared by 7 bases and J by 15 bases, with 16 bases between. The CDR3 coding sequence is TGTGCCAGCAAAGTTGCGGGCTGGTGGTTCTTC. Its translation: CASKVAGWWFF.